These 8 T cell receptor beta chains were sequenced from one sample in a study of somatic mutations in cytotoxic T cells in rheumatoid arthritis. Data came from immunoSEQ multiplex PCR; TCRdb stores just in-frame clones and leaves some out. Here the sample spans 13,000 or so clones, roughly 79% being singletons. Source material: CD8+ T cells sorted from blood. The receptor set was obtained from an adult with rheumatoid arthritis.

The rearrangement joins TRBV7-9 to TRBJ2-1; 11 bases are shared with TRBD2. The CDR3 consists of 11 residues. J was trimmed by 7 bases and V by 11 bases; bases with no gene match: 1. Germline CDR1 reads SEHNR; CDR2 reads FQNEAQ (reference sequence). CDR3 bases: TGTGCCTCTAGCGGGGGGAATGAGCAGTTCTTC. This encodes CASSGGNEQFF.

The chain is built from TRBV4-2 and TRBJ1-2; weak D call: TRBD1 (5 bases). This CDR3 spans 13 amino acids. Germline CDR1 and CDR2: LGHNA and YNFKEQ. Between the trimmed V and J ends, which lost 0 bases and 6 bases, there was a span of 8 bases. The DNA of the CDR3 is TGTGCCAGCAGCCAAGACAGGGCTGATGGCTACACCTTC. Residues: CASSQDRADGYTF.

Relative to its sample, this clone is medium-sized. CDR3 sequence reads: CASSQDNEWPQHF. For the CDR3, the DNA is TGCGCCAGCAGCCAGGATAACGAGTGGCCCCAGCATTTT. The V gene is TRBV4-1, the J gene TRBJ1-5; D unclear. This CDR3 spans 13 amino acids. Trimming removed 3 bases at V and 9 bases at J, with 12 bases between. Germline V gives CDR1 MGHRA, CDR2 YSYEKL.

This chain links TRBV19 with TRBJ2-7; a weak D match, TRBD2 (6 bases). Germline CDR1 and CDR2: LNHDA and SQIVND (reference sequence). Trimming stripped 5 bases from V and 5 bases from J, with 10 bases between. The CDR3 contains 12 residues. The CDR3 DNA follows: TGTGCCAGTAGTCTTCGGGGGAACGAGCAGTACTTC. This gives the protein CASSLRGNEQYF.

The rearrangement links TRBV9 to TRBJ2-1, with 10 bases matching TRBD2. J lost 7 bases, V lost 4 bases, and 11 bases had no gene match. The germline gives CDR1 SGDLS, CDR2 YYNGEE. This CDR3 is 16 amino acids long. DNA for the CDR3: TGTGCCAGCAGCCCGGAACTAGCGGGACTGAAAAATGAGCAGTTCTTC. Amino acid sequence: CASSPELAGLKNEQFF. Drawing the rest from reference TRBV9 and TRBJ2-1, the complete variable domain is DSGVTQTPKHLITATGQRVTLRCSPRSGDLSVYWYQQSLDQGLQFLIQYYNGEERAKGNILERFSAQQFPDLHSELNLSSLELGDSALYFCASSPELAGLKNEQFFGPGTRLTVL.

The chain combines TRBV9 with TRBJ2-1; 8 bases align to TRBD2. This CDR3 comprises 16 residues. V was clipped by 3 bases and J by 3 bases; unmatched bases: 8. The germline gives CDR1 SGDLS, CDR2 YYNGEE. CDR3 nucleotide sequence: TGTGCCAGCAGCGCGGGGGGGGCTACCAGCTACAATGAGCAGTTCTTC. Its translation: CASSAGGATSYNEQFF.

The chain is built from TRBV29-1 and TRBJ2-7; 9 nucleotides line up with TRBD2. CDR1 and CDR2 from the germline V gene are SQVTM and ANQGSEA. The V and J ends lost 7 bases and 5 bases, in that order; junction bases with no gene match: 12. The CDR3 consists of 14 residues. The chain's CDR3 is CSAGTSQLLNEQYF. Here the CDR3 DNA reads TGCAGCGCTGGGACTAGCCAACTATTAAACGAGCAGTACTTC.

The chain combines TRBV6-1 with TRBJ1-2, with a weak D call TRBD1 (5 bases). Trimming took 3 bases from V and 5 from J, leaving 10 bases between them. Germline CDR1 is MNHNS and CDR2 is SASEGT. The CDR3 extends over 13 amino acids. The CDR3 DNA reads TGTGCCAGCAGTGACAGGGAACGGTATGGCTACACCTTC. The encoded protein is CASSDRERYGYTF.